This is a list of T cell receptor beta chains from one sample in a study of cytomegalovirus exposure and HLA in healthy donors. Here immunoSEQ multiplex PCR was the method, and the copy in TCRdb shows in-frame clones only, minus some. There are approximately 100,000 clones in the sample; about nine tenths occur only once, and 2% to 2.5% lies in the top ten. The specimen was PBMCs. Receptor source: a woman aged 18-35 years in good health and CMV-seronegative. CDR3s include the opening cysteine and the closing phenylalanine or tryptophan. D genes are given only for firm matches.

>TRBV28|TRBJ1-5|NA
CASRSGMGQPQHF
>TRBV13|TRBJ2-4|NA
CASSLEFSSGGGDIQYF
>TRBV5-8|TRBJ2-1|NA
CASSLGVAELHEQFF
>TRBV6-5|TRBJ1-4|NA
CASSYGGGEEKLFF
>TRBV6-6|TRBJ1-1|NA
CASGKNRDKIEAFF
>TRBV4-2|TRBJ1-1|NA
CASSQDFALMNTEAFF
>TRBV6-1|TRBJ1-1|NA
CASSEASPRNTEAFF
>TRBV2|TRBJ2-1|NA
CASAGEGYNEQFF
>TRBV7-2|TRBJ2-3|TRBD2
CASSVLSGGATDTQYF
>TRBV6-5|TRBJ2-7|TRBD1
CASSRTGSTYEQYF
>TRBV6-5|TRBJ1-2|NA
CASSYGGSANYGYTF
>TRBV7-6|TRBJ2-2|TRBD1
CASRPGQVNTGELFF
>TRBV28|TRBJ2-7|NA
CASSLGPSLYF
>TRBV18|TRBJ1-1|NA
CASSPTTGPTEAFF
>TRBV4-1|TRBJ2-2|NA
CASSQVRGSITGELFF
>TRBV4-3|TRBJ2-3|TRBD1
CASSQEWGQGLSTDTQYF
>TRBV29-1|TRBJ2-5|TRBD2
CSVEREGPMGETQYF
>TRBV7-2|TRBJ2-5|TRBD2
CASSLVILAGGGETQYF
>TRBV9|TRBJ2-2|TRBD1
CASSVGDRGRDGELFF
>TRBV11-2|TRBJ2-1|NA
CASSFYRGLDIYNEQFF
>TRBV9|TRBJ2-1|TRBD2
CASSAQSGRADEQFF
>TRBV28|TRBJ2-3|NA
CASSLRRGFDTDTQYF
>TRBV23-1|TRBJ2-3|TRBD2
CASVAGFTQYF
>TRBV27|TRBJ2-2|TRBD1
CATTDRGLSGTGELFF
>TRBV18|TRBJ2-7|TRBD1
CASSPDRVIYEQYF
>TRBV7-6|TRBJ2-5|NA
CASSPNGETQYF
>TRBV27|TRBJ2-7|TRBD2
CASRSSGSEYEQYF
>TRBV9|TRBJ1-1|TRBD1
CASSPSTGFMSEAFF